Below, 18 T cell receptor beta chains from the same sample are listed, as sequenced in a study of blood T cells in healthy people across ages. For the second PCR, which ran for 7 to 11 cycles, a sample-barcoded 5' primer and a J-beta primer mix were used. MiXCR, applied by TCRdb to the 5' RACE reads, yields one record per CDR3 protein. The sample includes around 1.5 million distinct CDR3 sequences, roughly 64% seen only once; the top ten take more than 6%. The material sequenced was blood. Receptors originate from a man aged 18 to 29 in good health.

The chain recombines TRBV10-3 with TRBJ1-5; maybe TRBD1 (6 bases). V was pared by 10 bases and J by 2 bases, with 18 bases between. This CDR3 contains 15 residues. Germline assignment: CDR1 ENHRY and CDR2 SYGVKD. In DNA, the CDR3 is TGTGCCAACTCGACACACAGGGAAGGCAATCAGCCCCAGCATTTT. It is translated as CANSTHREGNQPQHF.

The rearrangement joins TRBV7-8 to TRBJ2-3, with D unclear. Trimming cost V 8 bases and J 2 bases, with 17 bases left between them. This CDR3 comprises 15 residues. From germline, CDR1 is SGHVS and CDR2 FQNEAQ. Here the CDR3 reads CASGLRVGSTDTQYF. The CDR3 bases are TGTGCCAGCGGCCTAAGGGTGGGGTCCACAGATACGCAGTATTTT. Supplemented by reference TRBV7-8 and TRBJ2-3, the full variable domain reads GAGVSQSPRYKVAKRGQDVALRCDPISGHVSLFWYQQALGQGPEFLTYFQNEAQLDKSGLPSDRFFAERPEGSVSTLKIQRTQQEDSAVYLCASGLRVGSTDTQYFGPGTRLTVL.

The chain links TRBV6-6 to TRBJ1-2, with TRBD1 matching 7 bases. The CDR3 consists of 13 residues. Germline CDR1 MNHNY, CDR2 SVGAGI (reference sequence). Losses at the gene ends were 6 bases for V and 7 bases for J; bases not matched to a gene: 8. CDR3 DNA sequence: TGTGCCAGCAGACAGGGGCGGAGCCGTGGCTACACCTTC. Protein sequence: CASRQGRSRGYTF.

The chain uses TRBV29-1 and TRBJ2-2; 7 bases map to TRBD1. This CDR3 contains 13 residues. V trimming: 5 bases; J trimming: 6 bases; junction bases outside the gene matches: 6. The V gene's germline CDR1 is SQVTM and CDR2 ANQGSEA. CDR3 protein: CSVRDRVSGELFF. DNA for the CDR3: TGCAGCGTTCGGGACAGAGTGTCCGGGGAGCTGTTTTTT.

This clonotype came up once. This chain joins TRBV4-1 and TRBJ2-3, with 7 bases identical to TRBD2. Germline loops: CDR1 MGHRA, CDR2 YSYEKL. V lost 2 bases, J lost 0 bases, and 2 bases stayed unmatched. This CDR3 region has 15 residues. The CDR3 DNA follows: TGCGCCAGCAGCCAACTGGGACTAAGCACAGATACGCAGTATTTT. This sequence encodes CASSQLGLSTDTQYF.

Only one count was recorded for this clonotype. The V and J genes are TRBV15 and TRBJ1-2; D gene uncertain. V shed 0 bases and J shed 4 bases, with 6 bases lying between them. Germline V lookup: CDR1 LNHNV, CDR2 YYDKDF (reference sequence). This CDR3 has 13 amino acids. CDR3: CATSRDLVYGYTF. The CDR3 nucleotides are TGTGCCACCAGCAGAGATCTAGTCTATGGCTACACCTTC.

V is TRBV6-6 and J is TRBJ2-5; TRBD1 might be the D (5 bases). Germline loops: CDR1 MNHNY, CDR2 SVGAGI (reference sequence). The CDR3 is made up of 13 amino acids. Trimming took off 7 bases at V and 2 bases at J, with 11 bases between the two ends. The CDR3 here is CASNYRQQETQYF. The DNA for the CDR3 is TGTGCCAGCAACTACCGACAGCAAGAGACCCAGTACTTC.

This clonotype has only a few counts. The CDR3 spells CASSDGQGAIDTQYF. In DNA form, the CDR3 reads TGTGCCAGCAGTGACGGACAGGGGGCTATAGATACGCAGTATTTT. The chain couples TRBV6-1 to TRBJ2-3; 11 bases line up with TRBD1. Per germline, CDR1 MNHNS and CDR2 SASEGT. The CDR3 runs 15 residues. After removal of 3 bases from V and 5 bases from J, the junction contained 4 bases not matched to a gene.

V usage is TRBV27 and J usage is TRBJ1-1; D remains ambiguous. Trimming took off 3 bases at V and 4 bases at J, with 24 bases between the two ends. This CDR3 contains 18 residues. Per the germline V gene, CDR1 is MNHEY and CDR2 is SMNVEV (reference sequence). The CDR3 DNA reads as TGTGCCAGCAGTTTCCCCTATGACGGTCTTCACAAGGGCACTGAAGCTTTCTTT. Translation gives CASSFPYDGLHKGTEAFF.

A few counts support this clonotype. V and J are TRBV29-1 and TRBJ2-1; 8 bases agree with TRBD1. The germline V gene encodes CDR1 SQVTM and CDR2 ANQGSEA. The junction had 13 bases not matched to a gene; V was cut back by 6 bases and J by 0 bases. The CDR3 extends over 17 amino acids. CDR3: CSVLVLDRGPSYNEQFF. In nucleotides, the CDR3 is TGCAGCGTCTTGGTGCTCGACAGGGGCCCCTCCTACAATGAGCAGTTCTTC.

The rearrangement links TRBV11-2 to TRBJ2-1; D is ambiguous. Per germline, CDR1 SGHAT and CDR2 FQNNGV. The CDR3 is 15 residues long. Trimming pared 5 bases from V and 4 bases from J, leaving 15 bases between. The CDR3 bases are TGTGCCAGCAGCCCCGTCCGGACGGAGTACAATGAGCAGTTCTTC. Translating gives CASSPVRTEYNEQFF. Complete variable domain (other parts from reference TRBV11-2 and TRBJ2-1): EAGVAQSPRYKIIEKRQSVAFWCNPISGHATLYWYQQILGQGPKLLIQFQNNGVVDDSQLPKDRFSAERLKGVDSTLKIQPAKLEDSAVYLCASSPVRTEYNEQFFGPGTRLTVL.

The chain links TRBV20-1 to TRBJ2-5, with unresolved D. The ends were cut back, 3 bases at V and 3 bases at J, with 14 bases in the middle. The CDR3 consists of 14 residues. Per the germline V gene, CDR1 is DFQATT and CDR2 is SNEGSKA (reference sequence). CDR3 nucleotides: TGCAGTGCTAGTGATCAGTCGTGGGAAGAGACCCAGTACTTC. Translated, it gives CSASDQSWEETQYF.

This clonotype was found a few times. The chain joins TRBV7-9 to TRBJ2-3; 10 bases align to TRBD2. The CDR3 consists of 17 residues. CDR1 and CDR2 (germline): SEHNR, FQNEAQ (reference sequence). V lost 4 bases and J lost 0; bases outside the gene matches: 7. This CDR3 is CASSSYPSGGSTDTQYF. DNA of the CDR3: TGTGCCAGCAGCTCGTACCCTAGCGGGGGAAGCACAGATACGCAGTATTTT.

The rearrangement uses TRBV6-2 or TRBV6-3 and TRBJ2-1; 16 bases map to TRBD2. The V and J ends lost 4 bases and 4 bases, in that order; junction bases with no gene match: 4. The CDR3 is 17 residues long. Germline V gene lookup returns CDR1 MNHEY and CDR2 SVGEGT. CDR3 loop: CASSSMGLAGGYNEQFF. The CDR3 DNA follows: TGTGCCAGCAGTTCCATGGGACTAGCGGGGGGGTACAATGAGCAGTTCTTC.

The chain carries TRBV5-1 and TRBJ2-3; the D is unclear. Germline CDR1 is SGHRS and CDR2 is YFSETQ. The CDR3 runs 14 residues. V lost 0 bases and J 2 bases, leaving 7 bases between the germline ends. DNA of the CDR3: TGCGCCAGCAGCTTGGAGCCATACACAGATACGCAGTATTTT. Translated: CASSLEPYTDTQYF.

The chain carries TRBV4-3 and TRBJ1-2; possibly TRBD1 for D (6 bases). CDR3 size: 15 residues. The V end lost 3 bases, the J end lost 8 bases, and 19 bases lay between the germline ends. Germline V CDR1 and CDR2: LGHNA, YSLEER. CDR3 nucleotide sequence: TGCGCCAGCAGCCACCACGGGACACTCGAACGCGGCTACACCTTC. It encodes CASSHHGTLERGYTF.

There are a few counts of this clonotype. The chain has TRBV4-2 and TRBJ2-7, with 10 bases aligning to TRBD2. This CDR3 is built from 17 residues. V trimming: 4 bases; J trimming: 4 bases; junction bases outside the gene matches: 13. The V gene's germline CDR1 is LGHNA and CDR2 YNFKEQ. The CDR3 here is CASSPGSGLAGVYEQYF. CDR3 bases: TGTGCCAGCAGCCCCGGATCGGGTCTAGCGGGGGTGTACGAGCAGTACTTC.

The rearrangement links TRBV2 to TRBJ2-3; no definite D call. Trimming took 8 bases from V and 10 from J, leaving 16 bases between them. The V gene's germline CDR1 is SNHLY and CDR2 FYNNEI. The CDR3 length is 12 residues. DNA of the CDR3: TGTGCCAGCCATATCCTCACGTCGGCGCAGTATTTT. Protein product: CASHILTSAQYF. The whole variable domain, remainder taken from reference TRBV2 and TRBJ2-3, is EPEVTQTPSHQVTQMGQEVILRCVPISNHLYFYWYRQILGQKVEFLVSFYNNEISEKSEIFDDQFSVERPDGSNFTLKIRSTKLEDSAMYFCASHILTSAQYFGPGTRLTVL.